The rows below give T cell receptor beta chains drawn from one sample of a study of regulatory T cells in long-lasting Graves disease. One entry per CDR3 protein, called by TCRdb with MiXCR from the multiplex PCR reads. The data hold under 450,000 distinct CDR3 sequences, with 20% to 25% observed a single time. The sample here was peripheral blood mononuclear cells (PBMCs), taken when the disease was refractory, from a patient treated with antithyroid drugs. These receptors were obtained from a woman aged 40-49 years with Graves disease. The CDR3 runs from the conserved cysteine through the conserved F or W. A D gene is named only where the DNA matches it firmly. For some rows the clone size is stated as once, few or many, or as a class when expanded; others skip it.

many TRBJ2-5 - TRBV3-1 CASSHRGYQETQYF TGTGCCAGCAGCCACAGGGGTTACCAAGAGACCCAGTACTTC
- TRBJ1-2 - TRBV7-8 CATGLGGQTNGYTF TGTGCCACCGGATTGGGTGGGCAGACAAATGGCTACACCTTC
many TRBJ1-2 - TRBV28 CASSPGAGASFPLGYTF TGTGCCAGCAGTCCCGGCGCAGGGGCCAGCTTTCCCCTAGGCTACACCTTC
many TRBJ1-2 - TRBV11-2 CASSPLRGALYGYTF TGTGCCAGCAGCCCCCTGAGGGGGGCGCTTTATGGCTACACCTTC
few TRBJ1-1 - TRBV7-2 CASSAPPGKQMNTEAFF TGTGCCAGCAGCGCCCCCCCCGGGAAACAGATGAACACTGAAGCTTTCTTT
many TRBJ2-7 TRBD2 TRBV28 CASSSSGSAYEQYF TGTGCCAGCAGCTCCAGCGGGAGTGCCTACGAGCAGTACTTC
few TRBJ1-6 TRBD1 TRBV7-6 CASSLVPGQGLGSPLHF TGTGCCAGCAGCCTTGTCCCGGGACAGGGGTTAGGTTCACCCCTCCACTTT
many TRBJ2-5 TRBD2 TRBV6-5 CASSYSTSSGYQETQYF TGTGCCAGCAGTTACTCGACGTCTAGCGGGTACCAAGAGACCCAGTACTTC
few TRBJ2-7 - TRBV20-1 CSASAITYEQYF TGCAGTGCTAGCGCGATCACCTACGAGCAGTACTTC
many TRBJ1-2 - TRBV20-1 CSEREANYGYTF TGCAGTGAGAGGGAGGCGAACTATGGCTACACCTTC
- TRBJ2-7 TRBD1 TRBV29-1 CSVGQGQEQYF TGCAGCGTCGGACAGGGACAAGAGCAGTACTTC
many TRBJ2-7 - TRBV28 CASSLDRLSYEQYF TGTGCCAGCAGTTTAGATAGGTTATCCTACGAGCAGTACTTC
few TRBJ1-2 - TRBV4-1 CASSQVPDSLYGYTF TGCGCCAGCAGCCAAGTCCCGGACAGCCTCTATGGCTACACCTTC
many TRBJ1-5 - TRBV28 CASSFRGQYSNQPQHF TGTGCCAGCAGTTTTAGAGGACAGTATAGCAATCAGCCCCAGCATTTT
- TRBJ1-4 - TRBV9 CASSDRQSNEKLFF TGTGCCAGCAGCGATCGGCAGAGTAATGAAAAACTGTTTTTT
- TRBJ1-1 - TRBV30 CAWNDGGWTEAFF TGTGCCTGGAACGATGGGGGGTGGACTGAAGCTTTCTTT
few TRBJ1-4 TRBD1 TRBV11-2 CASSLSGTGHEKLFF TGTGCCAGCAGCTTATCTGGGACAGGACATGAAAAACTGTTTTTT
many TRBJ1-1 - TRBV7-2 CASSLDLNTEAFF TGTGCCAGCAGTCTTGACTTGAACACTGAAGCTTTCTTT
- TRBJ2-2 - TRBV6-1 CASSKGEDTGELVF TGTGCCAGCAGCAAAGGGGAGGACACCGGGGAGCTGGTTTTT
many TRBJ1-1 - TRBV7-3 CASSSMGRVGRTEAFF TGTGCCAGCAGCTCCATGGGTAGGGTTGGGAGAACTGAAGCTTTCTTT
many TRBJ2-7 TRBD2 TRBV13 CASTIAGAPPWEQYF TGTGCCAGCACCATAGCGGGAGCCCCCCCGTGGGAGCAGTACTTC
few TRBJ1-6 - TRBV5-1 CASSLGTASWNSPLHF TGCGCCAGCAGCCTAGGGACGGCCTCCTGGAATTCACCCCTCCACTTT
- TRBJ1-1 - TRBV3-1 CASSPVGGYRLNTEAFF TGTGCCAGCAGCCCAGTCGGGGGTTATCGCCTGAACACTGAAGCTTTCTTT
- TRBJ2-5 - TRBV15 CATSRWRGYQETQYF TGTGCCACCAGCAGATGGAGGGGCTACCAAGAGACCCAGTACTTC
few TRBJ1-1 - TRBV6-5 CASSYSARRFTEAFF TGTGCCAGCAGTTACTCGGCCCGCCGATTCACTGAAGCTTTCTTT
many TRBJ2-7 - TRBV28 CASSLGRQTHRNEQYF TGTGCCAGCAGTTTAGGGCGGCAGACCCATAGGAACGAGCAGTACTTC
- TRBJ2-7 - TRBV7-6 CASSDSGTYEQYF TGTGCCAGCAGCGACAGCGGAACCTACGAGCAGTACTTC
- TRBJ2-3 TRBD2 TRBV29-1 CSVRKSGGGDTQYF TGCAGCGTTCGGAAATCGGGAGGAGGGGATACGCAGTATTTT
many TRBJ2-7 TRBD2 TRBV7-8 CASSSRGLARDEQYF TGTGCCAGCAGCTCGAGGGGACTAGCGAGAGACGAGCAGTACTTC
- TRBJ2-5 TRBD2 TRBV5-1 CASSLAGLAGGKTQYF TGCGCCAGCAGCTTGGCCGGACTAGCGGGAGGGAAGACCCAGTACTTC
many TRBJ1-5 - TRBV6-1 CASSPPQLSGQPQHF TGTGCCAGCAGTCCCCCTCAGTTGTCGGGTCAGCCCCAGCATTTT
medium-sized TRBJ1-1 - TRBV12-3/TRBV12-4 CASSLKILGQQNTEAFF TGTGCCAGCAGTTTAAAAATTCTAGGACAGCAGAACACTGAAGCTTTCTTT
- TRBJ1-1 - TRBV5-1 CASSLGDRDINQAFF TGCGCCAGCAGCTTGGGGGACCGGGACATCAACCAAGCTTTCTTT
few TRBJ2-2 TRBD1 TRBV5-1 CASSRTTGGTGELFF TGCGCCAGCAGCAGAACTACAGGGGGCACCGGGGAGCTGTTTTTT
- TRBJ2-7 - TRBV3-1 CASGQGGTYEQYF TGTGCCAGCGGCCAAGGAGGGACCTACGAGCAGTACTTC
many TRBJ1-1 TRBD1 TRBV13 CASSFGDRDTEAFF TGTGCCAGCAGCTTCGGCGACAGGGACACTGAAGCTTTCTTT
- TRBJ2-2 TRBD2 TRBV7-3 CASSLDGRGTGELFF TGTGCCAGCAGCTTAGACGGGAGGGGGACCGGGGAGCTGTTTTTT
many TRBJ2-7 TRBD2 TRBV28 CASTPGGRDSGEQYF TGTGCCAGCACCCCGGGGGGGAGGGACTCTGGCGAGCAGTACTTC
many TRBJ2-5 - TRBV28 CASSSRFGSETQYF TGTGCCAGCAGTTCGCGGTTCGGTTCCGAGACCCAGTACTTC
- TRBJ2-7 TRBD1 TRBV10-2 CASRRDSAYEQYF TGCGCCAGCAGGAGGGACAGCGCCTACGAGCAGTACTTC
few TRBJ1-2 - TRBV9 CASSAPRQYPNYGYTF TGTGCCAGCAGCGCACCGCGACAGTACCCTAACTATGGCTACACCTTC
few TRBJ2-2 TRBD2 TRBV3-1 CASSQVLADNTGELFF TGTGCCAGCAGCCAAGTACTAGCGGACAACACCGGGGAGCTGTTTTTT
many TRBJ2-2 TRBD2 TRBV28 CASSIRGLLSGELFF TGTGCCAGCAGTATTAGGGGACTACTTTCCGGGGAGCTGTTTTTT
- TRBJ2-2 TRBD2 TRBV4-1 CASSQRGFSGAPGELFF TGCGCCAGCAGCCAACGGGGGTTTAGCGGGGCACCCGGGGAGCTGTTTTTT
many TRBJ1-3 TRBD1 TRBV2 CASSERGPRNTIYF TGTGCCAGCAGTGAGAGGGGGCCGAGAAACACCATATATTTT